The rows below give T cell receptor beta chains drawn from one sample of a study of cytomegalovirus exposure and HLA in healthy donors. Repertoires were generated with immunoSEQ multiplex PCR, while TCRdb's copy carries only in-frame clones and drops some. The profile shows some 110,000 clones, about 82% of them singletons. Sequenced: PBMCs. These receptors all stem from a young man in good health and CMV-seronegative. The CDR3 runs from the conserved cysteine through the conserved F or W. The order of the fields is clone size, D gene, V gene, J gene, CDR3 DNA, CDR3 protein. The D gene is left open where the match is weak. Expanded clones get a size class; other rows say once, few or many, or leave the size out.

clone_size: NA; d_call: NA; v_call: TRBV30; j_call: TRBJ1-1; cdr3_nt: TGTGCCTGGAGCCACTGGGAGGGGACAGAAGCTTTCTTT; cdr3_aa: CAWSHWEGTEAFF
clone_size: NA; d_call: NA; v_call: TRBV19; j_call: TRBJ2-4; cdr3_nt: TGTGCCAGTAGGGGCAGGGGGGAAAACATTCAGTACTTC; cdr3_aa: CASRGRGENIQYF
clone_size: NA; d_call: TRBD2; v_call: TRBV11-3; j_call: TRBJ2-1; cdr3_nt: TGTGCCAGCAGCCGCACTAGCGGGAGTTTCCATGAGCAGTTCTTC; cdr3_aa: CASSRTSGSFHEQFF
clone_size: NA; d_call: TRBD1; v_call: TRBV7-2; j_call: TRBJ1-2; cdr3_nt: TGTGCCAGCAGCGTCCGGGACAGGGATGGCTACACCTTC; cdr3_aa: CASSVRDRDGYTF
clone_size: NA; d_call: NA; v_call: TRBV30; j_call: TRBJ1-1; cdr3_nt: TGTGCCTGGAGTGGACAGACGGGCCTGGGCACTGAAGCTTTCTTT; cdr3_aa: CAWSGQTGLGTEAFF
clone_size: few; d_call: TRBD2; v_call: TRBV7-8; j_call: TRBJ2-1; cdr3_nt: TGTGCCAGCAGGGAGTTCGCGGGGGGGGCCTCCAATGAGCAGTTCTTC; cdr3_aa: CASREFAGGASNEQFF
clone_size: NA; d_call: NA; v_call: TRBV19; j_call: TRBJ2-4; cdr3_nt: TGTGCCAGTAGTCCAAGCGGGCGCTTAGCCAAAAACATTCAGTACTTC; cdr3_aa: CASSPSGRLAKNIQYF
clone_size: NA; d_call: TRBD1; v_call: TRBV23-1; j_call: TRBJ1-5; cdr3_nt: TGCGCCAGCAGTCGGGCAGGGGGCTCCCAGCCCCAGCATTTT; cdr3_aa: CASSRAGGSQPQHF
clone_size: NA; d_call: NA; v_call: TRBV25-1; j_call: TRBJ1-2; cdr3_nt: TGTGCCAGCAGTGAAAACTATAACTATGGCTACACCTTC; cdr3_aa: CASSENYNYGYTF
clone_size: NA; d_call: TRBD1; v_call: TRBV5-4; j_call: TRBJ1-2; cdr3_nt: TGTGCCAGCAGCCAAGGTCCTGGACAGGGGTTTAACTATGGCTACACCTTC; cdr3_aa: CASSQGPGQGFNYGYTF
clone_size: NA; d_call: TRBD1; v_call: TRBV7-9; j_call: TRBJ1-2; cdr3_nt: TGTGCCAGCAGCTCCGGGACAGGCTTGGGTGGCTACACCTTC; cdr3_aa: CASSSGTGLGGYTF
clone_size: NA; d_call: NA; v_call: TRBV6-6; j_call: TRBJ1-2; cdr3_nt: TGTGCCAGCAGAGGGAGGGATGGCTACACCTTC; cdr3_aa: CASRGRDGYTF
clone_size: few; d_call: TRBD1; v_call: TRBV6-1; j_call: TRBJ2-2; cdr3_nt: TGTGCCAGCACACAGGGGCCTGAAACCGGGGAGCTGTTTTTT; cdr3_aa: CASTQGPETGELFF